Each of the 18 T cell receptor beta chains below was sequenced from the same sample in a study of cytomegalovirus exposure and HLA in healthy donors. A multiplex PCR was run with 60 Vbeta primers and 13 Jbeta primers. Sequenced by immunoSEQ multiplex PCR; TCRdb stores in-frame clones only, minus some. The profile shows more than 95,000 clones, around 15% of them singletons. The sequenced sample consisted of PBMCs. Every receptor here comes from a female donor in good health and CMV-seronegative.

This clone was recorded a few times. CDR3 in DNA: TGTGCCAGCTCACCCGCCCGGACAGGGAAGAATGGCTACACCTTC. Protein product: CASSPARTGKNGYTF. This chain connects TRBV18 to TRBJ1-2, with 8 nucleotides matching TRBD1. Germline CDR1 KGHSH, CDR2 LQKENI. The trim removed 3 bases at V and 6 bases at J, leaving 9 bases unmatched. The CDR3 extends over 15 amino acids. Full variable domain (rest looked up from reference TRBV18 and TRBJ1-2): NAGVMQNPRHLVRRRGQEARLRCSPMKGHSHVYWYRQLPEEGLKFMVYLQKENIIDESGMPKERFSAEFPKEGPSILRIQQVVRGDSAAYFCASSPARTGKNGYTFGSGTRLTVV.

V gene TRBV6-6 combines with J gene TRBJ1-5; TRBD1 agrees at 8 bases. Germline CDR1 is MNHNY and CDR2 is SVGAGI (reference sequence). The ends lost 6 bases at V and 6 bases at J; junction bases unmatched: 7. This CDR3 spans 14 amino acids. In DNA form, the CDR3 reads TGTGCCAGCAGAATGGACAGGGCCAGTCAGCCCCAGCATTTT. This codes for CASRMDRASQPQHF.

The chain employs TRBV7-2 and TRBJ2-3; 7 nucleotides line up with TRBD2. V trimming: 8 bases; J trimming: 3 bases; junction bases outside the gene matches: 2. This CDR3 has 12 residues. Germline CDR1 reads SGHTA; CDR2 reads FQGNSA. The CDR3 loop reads CASRTSTDTQYF. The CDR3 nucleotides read TGTGCCAGCCGGACTAGTACAGATACGCAGTATTTT. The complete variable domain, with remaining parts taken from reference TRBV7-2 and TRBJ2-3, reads GAGVSQSPSNKVTEKGKDVELRCDPISGHTALYWYRQSLGQGLEFLIYFQGNSAPDKSGLPSDRFSAERTGGSVSTLTIQRTQQEDSAVYLCASRTSTDTQYFGPGTRLTVL.

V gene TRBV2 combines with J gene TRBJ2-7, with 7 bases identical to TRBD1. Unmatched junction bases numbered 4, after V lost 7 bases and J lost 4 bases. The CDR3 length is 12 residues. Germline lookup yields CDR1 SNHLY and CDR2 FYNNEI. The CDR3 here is CASNYRGYEQYF. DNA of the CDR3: TGTGCCAGCAATTACAGGGGATACGAGCAGTACTTC.

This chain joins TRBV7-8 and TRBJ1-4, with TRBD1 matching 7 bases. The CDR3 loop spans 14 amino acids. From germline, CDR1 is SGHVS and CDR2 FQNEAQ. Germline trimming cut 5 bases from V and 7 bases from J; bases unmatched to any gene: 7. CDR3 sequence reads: CASSPDRASEKLFF. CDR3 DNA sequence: TGTGCCAGCAGCCCCGACAGGGCTAGTGAAAAACTGTTTTTT.

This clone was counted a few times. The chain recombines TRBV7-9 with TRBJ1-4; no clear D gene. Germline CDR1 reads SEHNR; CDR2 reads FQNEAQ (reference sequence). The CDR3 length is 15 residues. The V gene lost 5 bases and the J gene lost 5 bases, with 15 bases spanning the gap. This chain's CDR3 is CASSPQRGRNEKLFF. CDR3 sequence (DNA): TGTGCCAGCAGCCCCCAAAGAGGGAGGAATGAAAAACTGTTTTTT.

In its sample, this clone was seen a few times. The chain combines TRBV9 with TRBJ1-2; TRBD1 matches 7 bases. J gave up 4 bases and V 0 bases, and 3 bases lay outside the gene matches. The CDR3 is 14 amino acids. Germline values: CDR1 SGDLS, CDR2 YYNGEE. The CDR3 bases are TGTGCCAGCAGCGTAGGTGGACAGGCCTATGGCTACACCTTC. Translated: CASSVGGQAYGYTF.

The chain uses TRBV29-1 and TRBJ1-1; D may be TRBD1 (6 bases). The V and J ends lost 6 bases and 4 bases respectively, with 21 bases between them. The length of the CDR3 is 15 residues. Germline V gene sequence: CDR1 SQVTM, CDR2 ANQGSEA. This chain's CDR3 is CSVTYRASKGTEAFF. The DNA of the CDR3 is TGCAGCGTCACCTACAGGGCTAGTAAGGGCACTGAAGCTTTCTTT.

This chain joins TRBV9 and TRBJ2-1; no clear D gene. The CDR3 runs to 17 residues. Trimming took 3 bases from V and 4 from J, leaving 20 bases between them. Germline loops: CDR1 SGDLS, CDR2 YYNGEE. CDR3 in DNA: TGTGCCAGCAGCGCGCGACCAACTACGAGTGGGTACAATGAGCAGTTCTTC. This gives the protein CASSARPTTSGYNEQFF.

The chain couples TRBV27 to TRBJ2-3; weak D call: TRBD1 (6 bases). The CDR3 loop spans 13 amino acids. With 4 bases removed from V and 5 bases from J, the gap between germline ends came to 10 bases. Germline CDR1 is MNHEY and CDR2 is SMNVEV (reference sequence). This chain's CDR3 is CASSSRRGDTQYF. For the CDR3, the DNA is TGTGCCAGCAGTTCCCGCAGGGGAGATACGCAGTATTTT.

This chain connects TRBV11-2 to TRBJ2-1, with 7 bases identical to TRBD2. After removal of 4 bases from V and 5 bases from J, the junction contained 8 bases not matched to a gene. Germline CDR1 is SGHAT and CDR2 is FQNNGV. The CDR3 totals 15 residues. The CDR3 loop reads CASSSITGGHNEQFF. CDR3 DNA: TGTGCCAGCAGCTCTATCACGGGAGGTCACAATGAGCAGTTCTTC.

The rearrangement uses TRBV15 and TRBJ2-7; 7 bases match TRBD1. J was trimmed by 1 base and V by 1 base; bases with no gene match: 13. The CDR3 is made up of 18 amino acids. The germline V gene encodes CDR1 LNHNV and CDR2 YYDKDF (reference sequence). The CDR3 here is CATSRAYSTGFESYEQYF. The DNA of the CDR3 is TGTGCCACCAGCAGAGCCTATTCGACAGGGTTTGAGTCCTACGAGCAGTACTTC. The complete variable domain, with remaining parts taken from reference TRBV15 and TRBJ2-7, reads DAMVIQNPRYQVTQFGKPVTLSCSQTLNHNVMYWYQQKSSQAPKLLFHYYDKDFNNEADTPDNFQSRRPNTSFCFLDIRSPGLGDTAMYLCATSRAYSTGFESYEQYFGPGTRLTVT.

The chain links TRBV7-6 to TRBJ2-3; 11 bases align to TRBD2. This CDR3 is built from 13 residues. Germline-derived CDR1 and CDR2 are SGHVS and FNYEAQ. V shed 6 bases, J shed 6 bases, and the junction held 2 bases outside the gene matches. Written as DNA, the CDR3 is TGTGCCAGCAGTAGCGGGGGGGGTGATACGCAGTATTTT. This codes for CASSSGGGDTQYF. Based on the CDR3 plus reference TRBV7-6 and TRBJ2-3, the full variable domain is GAGVSQSPRYKVTKRGQDVALRCDPISGHVSLYWYRQALGQGPEFLTYFNYEAQQDKSGLPNDRFSAERPEGSISTLTIQRTEQRDSAMYRCASSSGGGDTQYFGPGTRLTVL.

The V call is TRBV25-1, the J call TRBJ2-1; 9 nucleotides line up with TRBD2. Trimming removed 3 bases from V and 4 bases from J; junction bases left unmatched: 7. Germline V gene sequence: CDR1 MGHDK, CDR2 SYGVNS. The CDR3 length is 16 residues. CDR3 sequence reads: CASSDSGGGVYNEQFF. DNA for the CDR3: TGTGCCAGCAGTGACTCAGGCGGGGGGGTTTACAATGAGCAGTTCTTC.

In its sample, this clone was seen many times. The CDR3 DNA reads TGTGCCAGCAGCCGGCCCGGGGCTAACTATGGCTACACCTTC. Its protein is CASSRPGANYGYTF. V is TRBV5-6 and J is TRBJ1-2; D is unclear. The CDR3 extends over 14 amino acids. Trimming left V 4 bases short and J 0 bases short, with 10 bases between. The germline V gene encodes CDR1 SGHDT and CDR2 YYEEEE.

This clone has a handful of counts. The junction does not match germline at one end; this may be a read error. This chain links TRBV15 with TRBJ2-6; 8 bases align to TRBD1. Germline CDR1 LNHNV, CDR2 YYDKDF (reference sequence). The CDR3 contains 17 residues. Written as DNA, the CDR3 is TGTGCCACCAGCAGTGTCAGGGGGCTAACTGGGGCCAGCGTCCTGACTTTC. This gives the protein CATSSVRGLTGASVLTF.

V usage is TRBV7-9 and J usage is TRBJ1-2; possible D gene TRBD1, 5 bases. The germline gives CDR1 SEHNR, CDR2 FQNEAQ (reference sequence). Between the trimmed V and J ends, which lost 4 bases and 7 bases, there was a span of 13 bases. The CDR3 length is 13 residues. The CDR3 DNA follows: TGTGCCAGCAGCTGGGGAGGGGATCGTGGCTACACCTTC. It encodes CASSWGGDRGYTF.

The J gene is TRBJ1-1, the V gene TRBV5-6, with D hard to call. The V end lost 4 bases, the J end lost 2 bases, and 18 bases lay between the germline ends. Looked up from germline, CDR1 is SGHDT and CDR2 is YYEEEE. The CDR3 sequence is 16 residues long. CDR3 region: CASSLLGVGRNTEAFF. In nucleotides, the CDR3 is TGTGCCAGCAGCCTCCTGGGCGTAGGGAGAAACACTGAAGCTTTCTTT.